The present entry profiles one T cell receptor beta chain with its context. The antigen is unknown. The PCR ran on 60 Vbeta and 13 Jbeta primers. TCRdb keeps only in-frame clones here, not all; method: immunoSEQ multiplex PCR. The sample consists of about 160,000 clones, 84% of them appearing once. The source of the sample is a study of cytomegalovirus exposure and HLA in healthy donors. Study background: Ancestry clustering placed 81% of about 400 genotyped donors in the Caucasian-associated cluster.

Study-wide points: Clonal expansion was found to be greater in HLA-associated TCR beta chains than in equally common others in a later analysis. A later analysis showed TCR association rates differing by HLA locus, peaking at DRB1 and lowest at HLA-C. Another analysis was done later, and it associated roughly 15,000 TCR beta sequences with HLA alleles at 0.05 false discovery rate.

The CDR3 is made up of 13 amino acids. Trimming took off 1 base at V and 6 bases at J, with 8 bases between the two ends. Germline V gives CDR1 MGHRA, CDR2 YSYEKL. The sequenced sample consisted of PBMCs. V is TRBV4-1 and J is TRBJ2-3; tentatively, D is TRBD1 (5 bases). The TCR originated in a man aged 45-60 years in good health and CMV-seropositive. CDR3 protein: CASSQGQIDTQYF. CDR3 coding DNA: TGCGCCAGCAGCCAAGGACAGATTGATACGCAGTATTTT.